The next 22 T cell receptor beta chains were all read from a single sample in a study of blood T cell repertoires in COVID-19. Measured with immunoSEQ multiplex PCR; TCRdb has only the in-frame clones, and not every one. The profile shows some 68,000 clones, 89% of them singletons. The sample comprised peripheral blood. Receptor source: a man in his fifties or sixties with active COVID-19.

V usage is TRBV2 and J usage is TRBJ1-6, with TRBD1 identical over 7 bases. Germline assignment: CDR1 SNHLY and CDR2 FYNNEI. Trimming took 6 bases from V and 5 from J; bases not matched to a gene: 10. The CDR3 has 16 residues. The CDR3 reads CASSRLGTVNNSPLHF. DNA for the CDR3: TGTGCCAGCAGCCGTTTAGGGACAGTTAATAATTCACCCCTCCACTTT.

The J gene is TRBJ2-7, the V gene TRBV7-6; D may be TRBD1 (6 bases). In germline, CDR1 is SGHVS, CDR2 FNYEAQ. V was pared by 0 bases and J by 0 bases, with 9 bases between. CDR3 length: 15 residues. The CDR3 DNA is TGTGCCAGCAGCTTAGCTTCGGACAGCTCCTACGAGCAGTACTTC. Translation: CASSLASDSSYEQYF.

The chain uses TRBV19 and TRBJ1-2; TRBD1 agrees at 9 bases. The germline gives CDR1 LNHDA, CDR2 SQIVND (reference sequence). V dropped 4 bases and J dropped 2; count of bases not matched to a gene: 5. The CDR3 extends over 15 amino acids. The CDR3 coding sequence is TGTGCCAGTAGTAATCCGGGACAGGGCAACTATGGCTACACCTTC. It translates to CASSNPGQGNYGYTF.

V is TRBV2 and J is TRBJ2-2, with a tentative D call TRBD2 (5 bases). The CDR3 totals 14 residues. The germline V and J ends were trimmed by 2 bases and 7 bases, with 11 bases remaining between them. CDR1 is SNHLY and CDR2 is FYNNEI in the germline V gene. The CDR3 protein is CASSERNRGGELFF. The CDR3 region has the DNA TGTGCCAGCAGTGAAAGGAACCGGGGCGGGGAGCTGTTTTTT.

The chain carries TRBV11-2 and TRBJ2-5, with 9 bases aligning to TRBD2. CDR1 SGHAT and CDR2 FQNNGV come from the germline V gene. With 5 bases clipped from V and 6 bases from J, the junction kept 13 bases outside the gene matches. The CDR3 has 16 residues. CDR3 sequence reads: CASSPRVASGAQTQYF. The CDR3 DNA sequence: TGTGCCAGCAGCCCCAGGGTGGCTAGCGGGGCGCAGACCCAGTACTTC.

This clone was seen a single time. V is TRBV4-3 and J is TRBJ2-1; 9 nucleotides match TRBD2. The CDR3 length is 18 residues. The J segment lost 4 bases and the V segment lost 0 bases, leaving 10 bases of the junction unmatched. The germline V gene has CDR1 LGHNA and CDR2 YSLEER. DNA of the CDR3: TGCGCCAGCAGCCAAGAGAGTTCGCGGGGGGGCTTTTACAATGAGCAGTTCTTC. This gives the protein CASSQESSRGGFYNEQFF.

The chain has TRBV15 and TRBJ2-2, with 9 positions matching TRBD1. Germline CDR1 and CDR2: LNHNV and YYDKDF (reference sequence). This CDR3 is built from 16 residues. V was clipped by 5 bases and J by 8 bases; unmatched bases: 12. CDR3 region: CATSRDRVSFPGELFF. The CDR3 nucleotides are TGTGCCACCAGCCGGGACAGGGTATCGTTTCCGGGGGAGCTGTTTTTT.

CDR3 residues: CASSEQGGGSPLHF. CDR3 DNA sequence: TGTGCCAGCAGTGAACAGGGGGGCGGATCACCCCTCCACTTT. The gene calls are TRBV6-1 and TRBJ1-6, with 7 bases lining up with TRBD1. CDR1 and CDR2 from the germline V gene are MNHNS and SASEGT. J was trimmed by 10 bases and V by 2 bases; bases with no gene match: 5. The CDR3 has 14 amino acids.

The chain recombines TRBV5-4 with TRBJ1-2; 7 nucleotides match TRBD1. Germline V gene lookup returns CDR1 SGHNT and CDR2 YYREEE (reference sequence). The ends lost 0 bases at V and 4 bases at J; junction bases unmatched: 3. The CDR3 sequence is 14 residues long. This chain's CDR3 is CASSLGQGTYGYTF. The CDR3 coding sequence is TGTGCCAGCAGCTTGGGACAGGGTACCTATGGCTACACCTTC.

There are a few counts of this clone. The chain recombines TRBV7-3 with TRBJ2-1; 9 bases are shared with TRBD1. This CDR3 region has 17 residues. Germline CDR1 reads SGHTA; CDR2 reads FQGTGA. J gave up 1 base and V 5 bases, and 9 bases lay outside the gene matches. CDR3 in amino acids: CASSPSPGQGSYNEQFF. CDR3 in DNA: TGTGCCAGCAGCCCCTCCCCGGGACAGGGATCCTACAATGAGCAGTTCTTC.

The rearrangement uses TRBV30 and TRBJ1-6; 9 positions agree with TRBD1. The CDR3 consists of 13 residues. CDR1 and CDR2 from the germline V gene are GTSNPN and SVGIG (reference sequence). V lost 1 base, J lost 10 bases, and 2 bases stayed unmatched. The CDR3 DNA reads TGTGCCTGGAGTGGGACAGGGGAATCACCCCTCCACTTT. The encoded protein is CAWSGTGESPLHF.

The chain employs TRBV11-3 and TRBJ2-1; 11 nucleotides align to TRBD2. This CDR3 spans 12 amino acids. J gave up 15 bases and V 5 bases, and 6 bases lay outside the gene matches. The germline gives CDR1 SGHNT, CDR2 YENEEA. The CDR3 region has the DNA TGTGCCAGCAGCACCTGGACTAGCGGGTTGTTCTTC. As protein: CASSTWTSGLFF.

Worth noting for this clone: The identical CDR3 is also encoded by other nucleotide sequences in the sample. The chain joins TRBV3-1 (or the pseudogene TRBV3-2) to TRBJ2-5; maybe TRBD2 (5 bases). The V gene's germline CDR1 is LGHDT and CDR2 YNNKEL (reference sequence). The CDR3 covers 13 residues. V dropped 5 bases and J dropped 2 bases, with 9 bases sitting between them. CDR3 sequence (DNA): TGTGCCAGCAGCTCCCGGGGACAAGAGACCCAGTACTTC. Its translation: CASSSRGQETQYF.

The CDR3 nucleotides are TGTGCCAGCGGCCCGGGGGGTTACTCCTACAATGAGCAGTTCTTC. This gives the protein CASGPGGYSYNEQFF. The chain combines TRBV27 with TRBJ2-1; TRBD2 aligns across 7 bases. From germline, CDR1 is MNHEY and CDR2 SMNVEV (reference sequence). V was pared by 8 bases and J by 0 bases, with 7 bases of the junction left unmatched. The CDR3 contains 15 residues.

The table lists this clone with a few counts. J is TRBJ1-2 and V is TRBV7-9; 8 nucleotides align to TRBD1. CDR3 length: 16 residues. Germline lookup yields CDR1 SEHNR and CDR2 FQNEAQ (reference sequence). The V segment lost 5 bases and the J segment 4 bases; nucleotides outside the gene matches: 12. This CDR3 is CASSRTGGGGPYGYTF. For the CDR3, the DNA is TGTGCCAGCAGCCGTACAGGGGGAGGGGGACCCTATGGCTACACCTTC.

V gene TRBV6-5 combines with J gene TRBJ1-2; no clear D gene. V dropped 4 bases and J dropped 8 bases, with 20 bases sitting between them. This CDR3 region has 15 residues. Germline V gene lookup returns CDR1 MNHEY and CDR2 SVGAGI. Written as DNA, the CDR3 is TGTGCCAGCAGTTCCGTTACTACACGAACGGAGGGCTACACCTTC. Translated, it gives CASSSVTTRTEGYTF.

The rearrangement links TRBV3-1 (or the pseudogene TRBV3-2) to TRBJ2-3; 10 bases line up with TRBD2. The CDR3 runs 16 residues. V lost 1 base, J lost 6 bases, and 7 bases stayed unmatched. Germline V CDR1 and CDR2: LGHDT, YNNKEL (reference sequence). The CDR3, as DNA: TGTGCCAGCAGCCAAGTTCAGCGGGGGGGCCTGGATACGCAGTATTTT. Residues: CASSQVQRGGLDTQYF.

This clone was observed a few times. The V and J genes are TRBV6-1 and TRBJ2-3; unclear D gene. The CDR3 is 16 residues long. V was shortened by 3 bases and J by 2 bases, with 15 bases between the two germline ends. Germline loops: CDR1 MNHNS, CDR2 SASEGT. CDR3 in amino acids: CASSDRSTRFTDTQYF. The CDR3, as DNA: TGTGCCAGCAGTGATCGGTCTACTCGATTCACAGATACGCAGTATTTT.

This rearrangement joins TRBV9 to TRBJ2-3, with TRBD2 identical over 7 bases. CDR3 length equals 15 residues. The germline CDR1 and CDR2 sequences are SGDLS and YYNGEE. J lost 3 bases, V lost 4 bases, and 8 bases had no gene match. CDR3 residues: CASSLLAQTTDTQYF. CDR3 in DNA: TGTGCCAGCAGCCTACTAGCGCAGACTACAGATACGCAGTATTTT. The whole variable domain, remainder taken from reference TRBV9 and TRBJ2-3, is DSGVTQTPKHLITATGQRVTLRCSPRSGDLSVYWYQQSLDQGLQFLIQYYNGEERAKGNILERFSAQQFPDLHSELNLSSLELGDSALYFCASSLLAQTTDTQYFGPGTRLTVL.

This clone was seen once. The V call is TRBV10-3, the J call TRBJ1-1; 8 positions agree with TRBD1. CDR1 and CDR2 from the germline V gene are ENHRY and SYGVKD. J was trimmed by 0 bases and V by 6 bases; bases with no gene match: 3. The CDR3 has 14 amino acids. The chain's CDR3 is CAISGQGMNTEAFF. The CDR3 region has the DNA TGTGCCATCAGCGGACAGGGAATGAACACTGAAGCTTTCTTT.

This clone occurred a few times. The chain recombines TRBV6-5 with TRBJ1-5; 7 bases align to TRBD1. This CDR3 is 11 amino acids long. The ends lost 5 bases at V and 14 bases at J; junction bases unmatched: 6. Germline V lookup: CDR1 MNHEY, CDR2 SVGAGI. The CDR3 sequence is CASSNRGLEHF. DNA of the CDR3: TGTGCCAGCAGTAACAGGGGTCTTGAGCATTTT.

J is TRBJ1-1 and V is TRBV5-1; possible D gene TRBD1, 6 bases. In germline, CDR1 is SGHRS, CDR2 YFSETQ. The CDR3 spans 13 residues. V was cut by 7 bases and J by 1 base, with 11 bases left in between. CDR3 bases: TGCGCCAGCGCCGGGACACCGAACACTGAAGCTTTCTTT. This translates into CASAGTPNTEAFF.